Listed below are T cell receptor beta chains from one sample, sequenced in a study of cytomegalovirus exposure and HLA in healthy donors. Using immunoSEQ multiplex PCR, the repertoire was profiled, and TCRdb retains in-frame clones only, with some absent. The data hold some 170,000 clones, with just under 90% observed a single time. The sequenced material came from PBMCs. These receptor sequences come from a young woman in good health and CMV-seronegative. Both conserved end residues are part of each CDR3. A D gene is named only where the DNA matches it firmly. The size field is filled for only some rows; it gives once, few, many or a size class.

D	V	size	J	CDR3	DNA
NA	TRBV7-9	NA	TRBJ2-7	CASSLGANRERMGEQYF	TGTGCCAGCAGCTTAGGGGCAAACAGGGAAAGAATGGGGGAGCAGTACTTC
TRBD1	TRBV6-1	NA	TRBJ1-5	CASSRTGDQPQHF	TGTGCCAGCAGTCGGACAGGTGACCAGCCCCAGCATTTT
TRBD2	TRBV4-1	once	TRBJ2-3	CASSYSGGAIYSDTQYF	TGCGCCAGCAGCTATAGCGGGGGGGCAATCTACTCAGATACGCAGTATTTT
TRBD1	TRBV4-1	NA	TRBJ1-5	CASSQPGQGPQPQHF	TGCGCCAGCAGCCAGCCGGGACAGGGTCCACAGCCCCAGCATTTT
NA	TRBV20-1	NA	TRBJ2-1	CSAPLTGEQFF	TGCAGTGCTCCACTAACGGGTGAGCAGTTCTTC
TRBD1	TRBV7-8	NA	TRBJ1-3	CASSYPTGESGNTIYF	TGTGCCAGCAGCTACCCGACAGGGGAGTCTGGAAACACCATATATTTT
TRBD1	TRBV27	NA	TRBJ2-7	CASSLQGLSSYEQYF	TGTGCCAGCAGCCTACAGGGGTTATCCTCCTACGAGCAGTACTTC
TRBD2	TRBV5-4	NA	TRBJ2-7	CASSPGLAGGYEQYF	TGTGCCAGCAGCCCCGGACTAGCGGGGGGGTACGAGCAGTACTTC
TRBD1	TRBV10-1	NA	TRBJ2-7	CASSEGRLRDRGYEQYF	TGCGCCAGCAGTGAGGGGCGCCTTCGGGACAGGGGTTACGAGCAGTACTTC
NA	TRBV7-9	NA	TRBJ1-5	CASSLVVGPGDNQPQHF	TGTGCCAGCAGCTTAGTTGTAGGGCCGGGAGACAATCAGCCCCAGCATTTT
NA	TRBV6-5	NA	TRBJ1-1	CASKTTGGGNTEAFF	TGTGCCAGTAAGACAACGGGGGGCGGGAACACTGAAGCTTTCTTT
TRBD1	TRBV29-1	NA	TRBJ1-2	CSAGQGNGYTF	TGCAGCGCCGGACAGGGGAATGGCTACACCTTC
TRBD1	TRBV19	NA	TRBJ1-1	CASSIATRGRGLLGTEAFF	TGTGCCAGTAGTATCGCTACCAGGGGCAGGGGGCTGCTTGGGACTGAAGCTTTCTTT
TRBD1	TRBV27	NA	TRBJ1-5	CASSPGTGGGSNQPQHF	TGTGCCAGCAGCCCCGGGACAGGGGGCGGCAGCAATCAGCCCCAGCATTTT
NA	TRBV27	once	TRBJ2-5	CASSPWTKETQYF	TGTGCCAGCAGTCCCTGGACTAAAGAGACCCAGTACTTC
TRBD2	TRBV5-4	NA	TRBJ2-5	CASSLGASGGQETQYF	TGTGCCAGCAGCTTGGGGGCTAGCGGGGGACAAGAGACCCAGTACTTC
NA	TRBV25-1	NA	TRBJ2-2	CASSGQGSLYAGELFF	TGTGCCAGCAGTGGGCAGGGTTCGTTGTATGCCGGGGAGCTGTTTTTT
TRBD1	TRBV6-6	NA	TRBJ2-7	CASSYRGQTYEQYF	TGTGCCAGCAGTTACAGGGGGCAGACCTACGAGCAGTACTTC
NA	TRBV5-1	NA	TRBJ2-5	CASSLLGTAEETQYF	TGCGCCAGCAGCCTCCTCGGGACTGCTGAAGAGACCCAGTACTTC
NA	TRBV18	NA	TRBJ1-2	CASSPPSRANYGYTF	TGTGCCAGCTCACCACCCTCCAGGGCCAACTATGGCTACACCTTC
TRBD1	TRBV5-4	NA	TRBJ1-1	CASSWDRNTEAFF	TGTGCCAGCAGCTGGGACAGAAACACTGAAGCTTTCTTT
TRBD1	TRBV6-1	many	TRBJ1-6	CASSEEGTGHSPLHF	TGTGCCAGCAGTGAAGAGGGGACAGGTCATTCACCCCTCCACTTT
TRBD2	TRBV10-2	NA	TRBJ2-1	CASSESGGTTSGGEFF	TGCGCCAGCAGTGAGTCGGGGGGAACCACTAGCGGGGGAGAGTTCTTC
NA	TRBV5-4	NA	TRBJ1-2	CASSLWAGGYGYTF	TGTGCCAGCAGCCTATGGGCGGGTGGGTATGGCTACACCTTC
TRBD1	TRBV7-9	NA	TRBJ2-7	CASSLARTGGSEQYF	TGTGCCAGCAGCTTAGCGAGGACAGGGGGGAGCGAGCAGTACTTC
TRBD2	TRBV6-9	once	TRBJ2-7	CASGKRGSCEQYF	TGTGCCAGCGGCAAGCGGGGATCTTGCGAGCAGTACTTC
TRBD1	TRBV5-1	NA	TRBJ1-6	CASSSNTNRGHSSPLHF	TGCGCCAGCAGCTCGAATACTAACAGGGGGCACAGTTCACCCCTCCACTTT
TRBD1	TRBV6-1	NA	TRBJ1-5	CASGVGQGNQPQHF	TGTGCCAGCGGGGTGGGACAGGGCAATCAGCCCCAGCATTTT
NA	TRBV4-1	NA	TRBJ1-1	CASRPEREVGAFF	TGCGCCAGCCGCCCGGAGCGTGAGGTTGGTGCTTTCTTT
NA	TRBV5-1	NA	TRBJ1-4	CASSLATAGDEKLFF	TGCGCCAGCAGCTTGGCGACAGCAGGGGATGAAAAACTGTTTTTT
NA	TRBV7-9	NA	TRBJ1-1	CASSPRAGQSTHGSTEAFF	TGTGCCAGCAGCCCAAGAGCAGGACAGTCGACACACGGTAGCACTGAAGCTTTCTTT
TRBD1	TRBV7-9	NA	TRBJ1-6	CASSLWEQGTYNSPLHF	TGTGCCAGCAGCTTGTGGGAACAGGGGACCTATAATTCACCCCTCCACTTT
TRBD2	TRBV4-3	NA	TRBJ2-7	CASSQGTSGAYEQYF	TGCGCCAGCAGCCAAGGGACTAGCGGGGCATACGAGCAGTACTTC
TRBD1	TRBV6-1	once	TRBJ1-3	CASSGTGFTIYF	TGTGCCAGCAGTGGGACAGGGTTCACCATATATTTT
TRBD2	TRBV11-2	once	TRBJ2-7	CASSLRLAGPYEQYF	TGTGCCAGCAGCTTGAGACTAGCGGGCCCCTACGAGCAGTACTTC
NA	TRBV5-1	NA	TRBJ2-2	CASSLDWTGELFF	TGCGCCAGCAGCTTGGACTGGACCGGGGAGCTGTTTTTT
TRBD1	TRBV14	NA	TRBJ1-6	CASSRLTGWNSPLHF	TGTGCCAGCAGTCGTTTGACAGGGTGGAATTCACCCCTCCACTTT
TRBD1	TRBV5-1	NA	TRBJ2-5	CASSRGTGAETQYF	TGCGCCAGCAGCAGAGGGACAGGGGCGGAGACCCAGTACTTC
NA	TRBV6-6	NA	TRBJ1-5	CASSFKPGQGDQPQHF	TGTGCCAGCAGTTTTAAACCGGGACAAGGAGATCAGCCCCAGCATTTT